Only a few counts were recorded for the clone carrying this T cell receptor beta chain. Its antigen is unidentified. The study ran its PCR with 60 Vbeta and 13 Jbeta primers. In the authors' methods: Later reanalysis found about 80 million unique TCR beta chains, 10 million to 12 million of them shared. Some clones are missing from TCRdb's copy, which holds only in-frame ones; the method was immunoSEQ multiplex PCR. The DNA gave D and trimming, while V, J and clone size come from that table. The sample has about 160,000 clones, approximately 79% seen once. The sample originates from a study of cytomegalovirus exposure and HLA in healthy donors. It was healthy bone marrow donors who served as donors. With 4 bases clipped from V and 4 bases from J, the junction kept 11 bases outside the gene matches. The CDR3 has 16 amino acids. Per germline, CDR1 SGHRS and CDR2 YFSETQ. Study-level results: Cytomegalovirus-associated TCR beta chains were listed, numbering 164. Sequencing depth roughly uniform across donors was assumed in presence/absence analyses.

This clonotype was obtained from a man in his 60s in good health and CMV-seronegative. The chain employs TRBV5-1 and TRBJ2-3; 8 bases agree with TRBD2. Sequencing was performed on PBMCs. The CDR3 nucleotides read TGCGCCAGCAGCGAACATTCTAGCGGGTCTGCAGATACGCAGTATTTT. This codes for CASSEHSSGSADTQYF.